Here is one T cell receptor (beta chain) with its context. Its target is unknown. Trimming stripped 6 bases from V and 5 bases from J, with 17 bases between. Germline V gene sequence: CDR1 LGHNT, CDR2 FRNRAP. This CDR3 has 15 residues. This sample is part of a study of cytomegalovirus exposure and HLA in healthy donors. Findings and limits, study-wide: Most TCR sequences were uncommon, yet certain public TCRs appeared in many donors.

Profiling relied on immunoSEQ multiplex PCR, and the TCRdb table lists in-frame clones only, not all of them. Among under 80,000 clones listed, approximately 95% were seen once. The donors were in the roughly 110-subject validation cohort; that cohort was separate from the roughly 700-subject first cohort. Sequences were obtained from PBMCs. J is TRBJ2-1 and V is TRBV12-5; weak D call: TRBD2 (6 bases). The TCR comes from a woman between 18 and 29 years old in good health and CMV-seronegative. The CDR3 sequence is CASGRSGLVDNEQFF. CDR3 bases: TGTGCTAGTGGAAGAAGCGGGTTGGTTGACAATGAGCAGTTCTTC.